This record concerns one T cell receptor (beta chain) sequence. What it binds is not known. This record comes from a study of T-cell memory formation after mild COVID-19. TCRdb used MiXCR to reprocess the 5' RACE reads, holding one entry per CDR3 protein. The sample lists around 200,000 distinct CDR3 sequences, roughly a tenth occurring once. V shed 5 bases, J shed 0 bases, and the junction held 6 bases outside the gene matches. The length of the CDR3 is 15 residues. Germline loops: CDR1 DFQATT, CDR2 SNEGSKA (reference sequence). Overall study results and limits: There was no confirmation that second-wave clones peaking on day 37 were SARS-CoV-2 specific. Detection of some responders pre-infection suggested pre-existing cross-reactive memory T cells participated. Those CD4+ clones that contracted were mainly in CM and EM (CD8+ ones in EMRA). CD4/CD8 balance characterized clones contracting day 15 to 85, and CD4+ skew characterized later expanders.

The receptor was isolated from a man aged 18 to 30 who had mild COVID-19 (a few samples of this study predate the infection). Cell type and time point are not known. The chain employs TRBV20-1 and TRBJ1-2; 10 bases agree with TRBD1. What was sequenced was PBMCs or a T cell subset sorted from them (not recorded which). The CDR3 loop reads CSAVDRGLANYGYTF. Here the CDR3 DNA reads TGCAGTGCTGTGGACAGGGGGTTAGCTAACTATGGCTACACCTTC.